This T cell receptor beta chain was retrieved from a study of a mutant IDH1 vaccine in newly diagnosed glioma. Specified time point: week 47, end of study. Vaccinated patients received 300 ug of mutant IDH1 20-mer peptide per dose, with topical imiquimod. Regarding this clone: The antigen is not known.

Here immunoSEQ multiplex PCR was the method, and the copy in TCRdb shows in-frame clones only, minus some. The sample records approximately 58,000 clones, less than 90% being singletons. The TCR was taken from a young man with glioma. This specimen consisted of PBMCs, obtained from a glioma patient whose treatment included an IDH1 peptide vaccine.

CDR3 coding DNA: TGCGCCAGCAGTGAGGCTGCAGGGGGCCTGGAGACCCAGTACTTC. Translation: CASSEAAGGLETQYF. The chain employs TRBV10-1 and TRBJ2-5; 8 bases fit TRBD1. V trimming: 2 bases; J trimming: 5 bases; junction bases outside the gene matches: 7. CDR3 length equals 15 residues. Germline CDR1 WNHNN, CDR2 SYGVQD (reference sequence).